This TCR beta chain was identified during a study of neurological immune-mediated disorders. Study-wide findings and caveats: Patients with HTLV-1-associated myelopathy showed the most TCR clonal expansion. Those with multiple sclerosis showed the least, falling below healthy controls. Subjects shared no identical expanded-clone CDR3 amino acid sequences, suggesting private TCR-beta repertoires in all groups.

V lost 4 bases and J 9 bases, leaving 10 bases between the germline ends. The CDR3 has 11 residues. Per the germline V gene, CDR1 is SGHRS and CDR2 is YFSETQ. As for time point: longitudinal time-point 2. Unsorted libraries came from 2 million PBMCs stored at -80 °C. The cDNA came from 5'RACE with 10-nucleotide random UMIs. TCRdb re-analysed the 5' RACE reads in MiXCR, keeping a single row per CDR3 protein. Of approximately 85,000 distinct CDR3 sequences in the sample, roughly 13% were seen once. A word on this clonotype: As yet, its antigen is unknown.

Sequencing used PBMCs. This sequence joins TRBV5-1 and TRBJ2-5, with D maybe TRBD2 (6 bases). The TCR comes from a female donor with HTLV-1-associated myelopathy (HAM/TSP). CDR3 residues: CASSDPGAQYF. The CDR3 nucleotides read TGCGCCAGCAGCGACCCGGGGGCCCAGTACTTC.